This is a list of T cell receptor beta chains from one sample in a study of T cells in Graves' hyperthyroidism and ophthalmopathy. TCRdb passed the multiplex PCR reads through MiXCR, listing each CDR3 protein once. The data hold 300,000 or so distinct CDR3 sequences, with roughly 21% observed a single time. Sequenced material: blood. These receptors all come from a woman aged 45-65 years with Graves' hyperthyroidism. CDR3s include the opening cysteine and the closing phenylalanine or tryptophan. Fields, in order: clone size, D gene, J gene, V gene, CDR3 DNA, CDR3 protein. The D gene is left open where the match is weak. Size tells how often a clone was seen (once, few, many) or the class of an expanded clone, and some rows leave it out.

>.|.|TRBJ1-2|TRBV30
TGTGCCGGTTGGACTCAGGAGGAATATGGCTACACCTTC
CAGWTQEEYGYTF
>few|.|TRBJ2-5|TRBV12-3/TRBV12-4
TGTGCCAGCAGTTTAAATCTCCTTTTCCAAGAGACCCAGTACTTC
CASSLNLLFQETQYF
>many|.|TRBJ1-2|TRBV7-2
TGTGCCAGCAGCTTTCTGGGGGATGACTATGGCTACACCTTC
CASSFLGDDYGYTF
>few|.|TRBJ1-1|TRBV27
TGTGCCAGCAGTTTATCGAAAGGAACGGTGAGTCGTTACACTGAAGCTTTCTTT
CASSLSKGTVSRYTEAFF
>.|.|TRBJ2-1|TRBV7-3
TGTGCCAGCAGTCGGTCGGGGGTTGGTGAGCAGTTCTTC
CASSRSGVGEQFF
>many|.|TRBJ2-7|TRBV2
TGTGCCAGCAGTGAAGCGCAGAGGGTAGGGTCCTACGAGCAGTACTTC
CASSEAQRVGSYEQYF
>.|.|TRBJ2-1|TRBV24-1
TGTGCCACCAGTGATCCTTTGGGTGAGCAGTTCTTC
CATSDPLGEQFF
>many|TRBD2|TRBJ2-1|TRBV12-3/TRBV12-4
TGTGCCAGCAGTTTGGGGACTAGATACCCCGACAATGAGCAGTTCTTC
CASSLGTRYPDNEQFF
>many|.|TRBJ1-2|TRBV6-1
TGTGCCAGCAGTGAAAAGTTGCAGGGGCTAGGCTACACCTTC
CASSEKLQGLGYTF
>many|.|TRBJ2-1|TRBV5-1
TGCGCCAGCAGCCCCCTTACCAGGGGCGGGTCCAATGAGCAGTTCTTC
CASSPLTRGGSNEQFF
>many|.|TRBJ2-5|TRBV7-8
TGTGCCAGCAGCTCGCGGGTCGCCGGAGAGACCCAGTACTTC
CASSSRVAGETQYF
>many|.|TRBJ1-1|TRBV18
TGTGCCAGCTCACCCAAAACAGGGTCGTGGGGCACTGAAGCTTTCTTT
CASSPKTGSWGTEAFF
>many|TRBD1|TRBJ1-5|TRBV6-1
TGTGCCAGCAGCGTAACGTCAGGGGGCAGGGGCAATCAGCCCCAGCATTTT
CASSVTSGGRGNQPQHF
>many|TRBD2|TRBJ2-1|TRBV20-1
TGCAGTGCTGCCGGGACTAGCGCGTACAATGAGCAGTTCTTC
CSAAGTSAYNEQFF
>many|.|TRBJ2-4|TRBV9
TGTGCCAGCAGCGTAGGGAGGGGGTCGGGGGTTCAGTACTTC
CASSVGRGSGVQYF
>many|.|TRBJ2-7|TRBV28
TGTGCCAGCAGACAATCAAATACCTACGAGCAGTACTTC
CASRQSNTYEQYF
>many|.|TRBJ2-5|TRBV15
TGTGCCACCAGCACTGACCCCGGAAGGGGCCAAGAGACCCAGTACTTC
CATSTDPGRGQETQYF
>.|.|TRBJ2-5|TRBV7-9
TGTGCCAGCAGCCCGAGCTGGCAGACCCAGTACTTC
CASSPSWQTQYF
>many|TRBD1|TRBJ2-1|TRBV30
TGTGCCTGGAGTGTTGGACAGGGAAGGCAGTTCTTC
CAWSVGQGRQFF
>.|.|TRBJ1-3|TRBV10-3
TGTGCCATCAGTGACCCGGGTAAGACTGGAAACACCATATATTTT
CAISDPGKTGNTIYF
>many|TRBD1|TRBJ1-1|TRBV5-1
TGCGCCAGCAGCTTGGAATTAGGTCGGACAGGGGCCCGAACAGCCCAACTTAGCACTGAAGCTTTCTTT
CASSLELGRTGARTAQLSTEAFF
>many|TRBD1|TRBJ2-7|TRBV28
TGTGCCATCCGACAGGGGGGTCCCTACGAGCAGTACTTC
CAIRQGGPYEQYF
>.|TRBD1|TRBJ1-4|TRBV15
TGTGCCACCAGCAGAGGCCTGGGACAGGGGGCCGAAAAACTGTTTTTT
CATSRGLGQGAEKLFF
>many|.|TRBJ2-1|TRBV5-1
TGCGCCAGCAGCTTGGCCGTTGACAATGAGCAGTTCTTC
CASSLAVDNEQFF
>few|TRBD1|TRBJ1-1|TRBV5-8
TGTGCCAGCAGACCGAGACAGGGAACAGCTTTCTTT
CASRPRQGTAFF
>.|TRBD2|TRBJ2-3|TRBV11-2
TGTGCCAGCAGCCCCCCGGGACTAGCGGACACAGATACGCAGTATTTT
CASSPPGLADTDTQYF
>.|.|TRBJ1-5|TRBV24-1
TGTGCCACCAGTGGCCAGGGGATTAGTCAGCCCCAGCATTTT
CATSGQGISQPQHF
>many|.|TRBJ1-5|TRBV2
TGTGCCAGCAGTGTCGCAGCCGGAAATCAGCCCCAGCATTTT
CASSVAAGNQPQHF
>many|.|TRBJ2-5|TRBV5-5
TGTGCCAGCAGCTTGGCCGGGACCCAAGAGACCCAGTACTTC
CASSLAGTQETQYF
>many|.|TRBJ2-1|TRBV11-1
TGTGCCAGCACCCCTCTTCCGGGGCCCCAGCGCAATGAGCAGTTCTTC
CASTPLPGPQRNEQFF
>many|.|TRBJ1-5|TRBV6-5
TGTGCCAGCAGTTACGGGAGTGGCGGGGGTCAGCCCCAGCATTTT
CASSYGSGGGQPQHF
>.|TRBD2|TRBJ2-7|TRBV7-9
TGTGCCAGCAGCATCGGGACTAGCGGGAGATACGAGCAGTACTTC
CASSIGTSGRYEQYF
>.|TRBD1|TRBJ2-7|TRBV5-1
TGCGCCAGCAGCTTGGATGGGACAGGGATCCACGAGCAGTACTTC
CASSLDGTGIHEQYF
>many|.|TRBJ1-4|TRBV3-1
TGTGCCAGCAGCCAGTCCCGGTTGGGGGCGGGAGAAAAACTGTTTTTT
CASSQSRLGAGEKLFF
>many|TRBD1|TRBJ2-2|TRBV5-1
TGCGCCAGCAGCTTGGATGGACAGGGGGTCACCGGGGAGCTGTTTTTT
CASSLDGQGVTGELFF
>.|.|TRBJ2-7|TRBV27
TGTGCCAGTGGCTCCGGACAGTTCCCCTACGAGCAGTACTTC
CASGSGQFPYEQYF
>many|TRBD2|TRBJ2-5|TRBV6-1
TGTGCCAGCACCCCGGGGGGGACCCAAGAGACCCAGTACTTC
CASTPGGTQETQYF
>.|TRBD1|TRBJ1-3|TRBV9
TGTGCCAGCAGCGCGACAGGGGTAGGAAACACCATATATTTT
CASSATGVGNTIYF
>many|.|TRBJ2-7|TRBV18
TGTGCCAGCTCATTCGCGGGGAGCGTTAGCTCCTACGAGCAGTACTTC
CASSFAGSVSSYEQYF
>many|.|TRBJ1-2|TRBV20-1
TGCAGTGCTCCAGGGGCGGGGGGCCGGAACTATGGCTACACCTTC
CSAPGAGGRNYGYTF
>many|TRBD2|TRBJ2-2|TRBV30
TGTGCCTGGTTAGAGGGAGCGGCGGGAGTAGGGGAGCTGTTTTTT
CAWLEGAAGVGELFF
>many|.|TRBJ2-5|TRBV20-1
TGCAGTGCTAGAAGGGACACGTACCAAGAGACCCAGTACTTC
CSARRDTYQETQYF
>many|.|TRBJ2-1|TRBV7-2
TGTGCCAGCAGCCTTGTTAGCCGACTCTCCTACAATGAGCAGTTCTTC
CASSLVSRLSYNEQFF
>many|TRBD2|TRBJ2-1|TRBV6-1
TGTGCCAGCAGTGAAGCGCGAGCGGGAGGGCGGGCACCGAGAGATGAGCAGTTCTTC
CASSEARAGGRAPRDEQFF
>many|.|TRBJ2-7|TRBV28
TGTGCCAGCAGTTACCCGCACTCCTACGAGCAGTACTTC
CASSYPHSYEQYF
>many|.|TRBJ1-1|TRBV10-3
TGTGCCATCAAACAGGCACAGGACACTGAAGCTTTCTTT
CAIKQAQDTEAFF
>many|.|TRBJ1-6|TRBV12-5
TGTGCTAGTGGTTTGCCTACCCGAACCCAACGAACCTATAATTCACCCCTCCACTTT
CASGLPTRTQRTYNSPLHF
>.|.|TRBJ2-1|TRBV15
TGTGCCACCAGCAGAGGTGGCAGGGAGGTGGATGAGCAGTTCTTC
CATSRGGREVDEQFF
>.|TRBD1|TRBJ2-6|TRBV7-9
TGTGCCAGCAGTCGTAAGGGACAGGGGAGAGCTGGGGCCAACGTCCTGACTTTC
CASSRKGQGRAGANVLTF
>many|.|TRBJ2-1|TRBV7-9
TGTGCCAGCAGCCTCTGGCCGGGTGGAGATGAGCAGTTCTTC
CASSLWPGGDEQFF
>many|.|TRBJ1-1|TRBV6-1
TGTGCCAGCAGTCGCCGCGGGATCGGGACGAGGAACACTGAAGCTTTCTTT
CASSRRGIGTRNTEAFF
>.|TRBD1|TRBJ1-4|TRBV5-1
TGCGCCAGCAGCTTGGGCGACAGGGCAACTAATGAAAAACTGTTTTTT
CASSLGDRATNEKLFF
>many|.|TRBJ1-1|TRBV5-1
TGCGCCAGCCGGGGGGGTTTGAACACTGAAGCTTTCTTT
CASRGGLNTEAFF
>few|.|TRBJ2-3|TRBV7-2
TGTGCCAGCAGCTTATACCCGGGCCACACAGATACGCAGTATTTT
CASSLYPGHTDTQYF